The 24 T cell receptor beta chains below were found in one sample sequenced in a study of human T cells and chemical hapten exposure. TCRdb re-called the RACE reads with MiXCR, one entry per CDR3 protein. Among around 380,000 distinct CDR3 sequences, 4% to 5.5% were seen once, and the ten largest hold roughly 2.4%. The time point denotes: patch test 1, 2 weeks after DPC sensitization. Stated treatment: therapeutic diphenylcyclopropenone sensitization with weekly scalp DPC. Sequencing used whole blood, obtained in connection with sensitization to the hapten diphenylcyclopropenone (DPC). The receptors originated from a woman aged 45 to 65 with alopecia areata. Some clones in this sample may be carry-over from other donors' samples.

The sample holds many counts of this clonotype. The rearrangement links TRBV10-1 to TRBJ2-3, with 9 nucleotides matching TRBD2. Germline trimming cut 3 bases from V and 1 base from J; bases unmatched to any gene: 5. The CDR3 contains 16 residues. Germline V gives CDR1 WNHNN, CDR2 SYGVQD (reference sequence). CDR3 DNA: TGCGCCAGCAGTGAAGGCCTAGCGGGGCGCACAGATACGCAGTATTTT. This gives the protein CASSEGLAGRTDTQYF.

The V call is TRBV20-1, the J call TRBJ2-7; D is unresolved. Trimming stripped 6 bases from V and 4 bases from J, with 7 bases between. This CDR3 contains 10 residues. Germline V gene sequence: CDR1 DFQATT, CDR2 SNEGSKA (reference sequence). The CDR3: CSAQAYEQYF. The CDR3 DNA reads as TGCAGTGCCCAGGCATACGAGCAGTACTTC.

The chain employs TRBV14 and TRBJ2-1; 7 bases agree with TRBD1. Germline V gene data show CDR1 as SGHDN and CDR2 as FVKESK. This CDR3 region has 16 residues. J gave up 1 base and V 2 bases, and 5 bases lay outside the gene matches. For the CDR3, the DNA is TGTGCCAGCAGCCAAACAGGGGCAGGGTCCTACAATGAGCAGTTCTTC. This codes for CASSQTGAGSYNEQFF.

For the CDR3, the DNA is TGTGCCTGGAGCAACCAGTTTGATGGCTACACCTTC. Encoded protein: CAWSNQFDGYTF. This chain connects TRBV30 to TRBJ1-2; unclear D gene. The CDR3 is made up of 12 amino acids. V was cut by 3 bases and J by 6 bases, with 11 bases left in between. CDR1 GTSNPN and CDR2 SVGIG come from the germline V gene (reference sequence).

This clonotype was detected ten times or more. This chain uses TRBV9 with TRBJ2-6; D gene ambiguous. Germline V lookup: CDR1 SGDLS, CDR2 YYNGEE. This CDR3 comprises 15 residues. The germline V and J ends were trimmed by 0 bases and 0 bases, with 4 bases remaining between them. The CDR3 nucleotides read TGTGCCAGCAGCGTAGGAGTCTCTGGGGCCAACGTCCTGACTTTC. Translating gives CASSVGVSGANVLTF. Variable domain in full (rest from reference TRBV9 and TRBJ2-6): DSGVTQTPKHLITATGQRVTLRCSPRSGDLSVYWYQQSLDQGLQFLIQYYNGEERAKGNILERFSAQQFPDLHSELNLSSLELGDSALYFCASSVGVSGANVLTFGAGSRLTVL.

This clonotype was picked up a small number of times. The gene calls are TRBV19 and TRBJ2-1, with TRBD2 identical over 9 bases. Germline CDR1 and CDR2: LNHDA and SQIVND (reference sequence). The CDR3 length is 16 residues. Trimming took 3 bases from V and 0 from J; bases not matched to a gene: 3. CDR3 amino acids: CASSIGGGASYNEQFF. The CDR3 DNA is TGTGCCAGTAGTATTGGCGGGGGGGCCTCCTACAATGAGCAGTTCTTC.

In its sample, this clonotype was seen many times. The chain carries TRBV28 and TRBJ2-7; possible D gene TRBD2, 6 bases. Germline V gene sequence: CDR1 MDHEN, CDR2 SYDVKM. V was cut by 5 bases and J by 2 bases, with 16 bases left in between. The CDR3 is made up of 15 amino acids. In nucleotides, the CDR3 is TGTGCCAGCAGTCCACCCGGGGGACCCACCTACGAGCAGTACTTC. It encodes CASSPPGGPTYEQYF.

About this clonotype itself: A much bigger clone sits one base away, suggesting this may be a read error. The V gene is TRBV5-1, the J gene TRBJ2-6; D remains unclear. CDR3 length: 15 amino acids. V lost 3 bases, J lost 2 bases, and 9 bases lay in between. Per the germline V gene, CDR1 is SGHRS and CDR2 is YFSETQ. The CDR3 here is CASSSVGTGANVLTF. The CDR3 DNA sequence: TGCGCCAGCAGCTCGGTTGGGACTGGGGCCAACGTCCTGACTTTC. Variable domain in full (rest from reference TRBV5-1 and TRBJ2-6): KAGVTQTPRYLIKTRGQQVTLSCSPISGHRSVSWYQQTPGQGLQFLFEYFSETQRNKGNFPGRFSGRQFSNSRSEMNVSTLELGDSALYLCASSSVGTGANVLTFGAGSRLTVL.

This clonotype came up many times. The rearrangement uses TRBV28 and TRBJ2-7; unclear D gene. The CDR3 is 12 residues long. With 5 bases removed from V and 0 bases from J, the gap between germline ends came to 5 bases. The germline gives CDR1 MDHEN, CDR2 SYDVKM. The CDR3: CASSPSSYEQYF. The DNA for the CDR3 is TGTGCCAGCAGTCCTAGCTCCTACGAGCAGTACTTC.

This clonotype occurred many times. This chain uses TRBV12-3 or TRBV12-4 with TRBJ2-1, with TRBD2 identical over 9 bases. The trim removed 2 bases at V and 7 bases at J, leaving 3 bases unmatched. The CDR3 covers 14 residues. CDR3 protein: CASSLQSGRNEQFF. CDR3 coding DNA: TGTGCCAGCAGTTTACAGAGCGGGAGGAATGAGCAGTTCTTC.

This clonotype was counted only a few times. The chain links TRBV30 to TRBJ2-1, with D possibly matching TRBD2 (7 bases). The germline V gene encodes CDR1 GTSNPN and CDR2 SVGIG (reference sequence). This CDR3 region has 12 residues. Trimming shortened V by 3 bases and J by 7 bases, and 10 bases separated the two germline ends. This CDR3 reads CAWSGGRNEQFF. As DNA, the CDR3 is TGTGCCTGGAGCGGGGGGCGAAATGAGCAGTTCTTC.

The CDR3 bases are TGTGCCAGCAGCCCCACCTCAGCGAACACTGAAGCTTTCTTT. The encoded protein is CASSPTSANTEAFF. The chain recombines TRBV7-2 with TRBJ1-1; no firm D call. The CDR3 runs 14 residues. Per germline, CDR1 SGHTA and CDR2 FQGNSA. Trimming stripped 5 bases from V and 1 base from J, with 11 bases between.

At least ten counts were recorded for this clonotype. This sequence joins TRBV12-3 or TRBV12-4 and TRBJ1-1; TRBD1 might be the D (5 bases). V lost 3 bases, J lost 1 base, and 9 bases lay in between. This CDR3 contains 14 residues. CDR3 sequence: CASSFSGPNTEAFF. CDR3 bases: TGTGCCAGCAGTTTTTCAGGGCCGAACACTGAAGCTTTCTTT.

This clonotype was counted only a few times. This chain links TRBV27 with TRBJ1-4; D unclear. V was trimmed by 5 bases and J by 4 bases, leaving 14 bases between them. The CDR3 sequence is 15 residues long. The V gene's germline CDR1 is MNHEY and CDR2 SMNVEV (reference sequence). The CDR3 DNA sequence: TGTGCCAGCAGTGCCCTCAGAGAACATAATGAAAAACTGTTTTTT. This gives the protein CASSALREHNEKLFF.

This clonotype was seen at least ten times. This chain joins TRBV3-1 and TRBJ2-1, with TRBD2 identical over 7 bases. The CDR3 extends over 15 amino acids. CDR1 and CDR2 (germline): LGHDT, YNNKEL (reference sequence). After removal of 2 bases from V and 6 bases from J, the junction contained 7 bases not matched to a gene. CDR3: CASSQPGLPLNEQFF. The DNA for the CDR3 is TGTGCCAGCAGCCAACCGGGACTACCACTCAATGAGCAGTTCTTC.

This clonotype was counted between two and nine times. The V and J genes are TRBV7-6 and TRBJ2-3, with 9 positions matching TRBD2. Germline trimming cut 11 bases from V and 3 bases from J; bases unmatched to any gene: 9. The germline V gene encodes CDR1 SGHVS and CDR2 FNYEAQ. The CDR3 contains 14 residues. The CDR3 sequence is CAAAPSGTTDTQYF. The CDR3 DNA is TGTGCCGCCGCACCTAGCGGGACTACAGATACGCAGTATTTT.

V usage is TRBV29-1 and J usage is TRBJ2-7; D possibly matches TRBD1 or TRBD2 (5 bases each). Germline loops: CDR1 SQVTM, CDR2 ANQGSEA. The CDR3 extends over 16 amino acids. Trimming stripped 3 bases from V and 2 bases from J, with 20 bases between. This chain's CDR3 is CSVEGDEGSLPYEQYF. As DNA, the CDR3 is TGCAGCGTTGAGGGGGACGAGGGATCACTCCCCTACGAGCAGTACTTC.

As DNA, the CDR3 is TGTGCCAGCAGTGAGCGGGACATCTTCTCTAGCAATCAGCCCCAGCATTTT. It specifies CASSERDIFSSNQPQHF. V is TRBV2 and J is TRBJ1-5; a possible D gene is TRBD1 (6 bases). The V gene lost 3 bases and the J gene lost 0 bases, with 15 bases spanning the gap. CDR1 is SNHLY and CDR2 is FYNNEI in the germline V gene. The CDR3 is 17 amino acids.

This clonotype was seen a few times. The chain is built from TRBV11-2 and TRBJ2-1; 15 bases are shared with TRBD2. CDR1 and CDR2 (germline): SGHAT, FQNNGV. This CDR3 region has 18 residues. J was trimmed by 2 bases and V by 5 bases; bases with no gene match: 7. The CDR3 sequence: CASSRTSGRAPPYNEQFF. DNA of the CDR3: TGTGCCAGCAGCCGGACTAGCGGGAGGGCGCCGCCCTACAATGAGCAGTTCTTC.

This clonotype appeared many times. J is TRBJ1-6 and V is TRBV7-2; D perhaps matches TRBD1 (6 bases). Germline V gene lookup returns CDR1 SGHTA and CDR2 FQGNSA. V was cut by 1 base and J by 9 bases, with 13 bases left in between. The CDR3 runs to 15 residues. The CDR3 reads CASSLVPGAGSPLHF. The CDR3 DNA reads TGTGCCAGCAGCTTAGTTCCGGGGGCTGGTTCACCCCTCCACTTT.

This clonotype has only a few counts. The J gene is TRBJ2-2, the V gene TRBV11-3; D ambiguous. This CDR3 has 14 amino acids. Germline values: CDR1 SGHNT, CDR2 YENEEA. V lost 6 bases and J 2 bases, leaving 10 bases between the germline ends. This chain's CDR3 is CASSSSRNTGELFF. As DNA, the CDR3 is TGTGCCAGCAGTTCCTCTCGTAACACCGGGGAGCTGTTTTTT. Supplemented by reference TRBV11-3 and TRBJ2-2, the full variable domain reads EAGVVQSPRYKIIEKKQPVAFWCNPISGHNTLYWYLQNLGQGPELLIRYENEEAVDDSQLPKDRFSAERLKGVDSTLKIQPAELGDSAVYLCASSSSRNTGELFFGEGSRLTVL.

This clonotype appeared many times. The chain has TRBV5-1 and TRBJ1-1; D call uncertain. V gave up 0 bases and J gave up 7 bases, with 10 bases separating them. CDR1 and CDR2 from the germline V gene are SGHRS and YFSETQ. The CDR3 runs to 13 residues. CDR3 sequence reads: CASSLDREDEAFF. For the CDR3, the DNA is TGCGCCAGCAGCTTGGATAGGGAGGATGAAGCTTTCTTT.

This clonotype occurred many times. The V and J genes are TRBV3-1 and TRBJ2-3, with TRBD2 matching 9 bases. V lost 4 bases, J lost 8 bases, and 10 bases stayed unmatched. This CDR3 spans 15 amino acids. Germline CDR1 LGHDT, CDR2 YNNKEL (reference sequence). CDR3: CASSLSGTSTGTQYF. CDR3 bases: TGTGCCAGCAGCCTCTCCGGGACTAGCACTGGTACGCAGTATTTT.

Ten or more counts support this clonotype. The V and J genes are TRBV29-1 and TRBJ2-3; D unclear. The CDR3 is 12 residues long. Trimming left V 2 bases short and J 3 bases short, with 6 bases between. Looked up from germline, CDR1 is SQVTM and CDR2 is ANQGSEA. The CDR3 here is CSVEQRTDTQYF. The DNA for the CDR3 is TGCAGCGTTGAACAAAGGACAGATACGCAGTATTTT.